These T cell receptor beta chains were read from a single sample in a study of vaccination and CD4 T cells after COVID-19. TCRdb recomputed calls from the PCR reads with MiXCR, one row per CDR3 protein. The repertoire has 6,000 or so distinct CDR3 sequences, less than 50% of them found once; the top ten carry 25% to 40%. These receptors' antigens are unknown. Sequencing used CD4+ T cells from blood, cultured in vitro. Source of these receptors: a human donor who had recovered from COVID-19. Each CDR3 is given with its conserved first and last residue.

j_call v_call cdr3_aa
TRBJ1-3 TRBV6-1 CATAKQGTGNTIYF
TRBJ2-7 TRBV20-1 CSATGTGPSGEQYF
TRBJ2-3 TRBV24-1 CATSDAHRNTQYF
TRBJ1-6 TRBV15 CATSRDPNSPLHF
TRBJ2-3 TRBV20-1 CSARSRRRGRTDTQYF
TRBJ2-3 TRBV2 CASSTSGGADTQYF
TRBJ2-7 TRBV7-9 CASSPRGPYEQYF
TRBJ2-7 TRBV5-4 CASSFGGRYEQYF
TRBJ2-5 TRBV11-3 CASSSGLAGAETQYF
TRBJ2-7 TRBV7-2 CASSLRSGAEQYF
TRBJ2-5 TRBV30 CAWSPDRGRRETQYF
TRBJ2-1 TRBV6-2/TRBV6-3 CASSYDRESNEQFF
TRBJ1-2 TRBV18 CASSPKSYGYTF
TRBJ2-7 TRBV2 CASSRQTDTIYEQYF
TRBJ1-6 TRBV20-1 CSARELTNSPLHF
TRBJ2-2 TRBV6-1 CASSATVTTGELFF
TRBJ1-1 TRBV15 CATSWWAPAGAEAFF